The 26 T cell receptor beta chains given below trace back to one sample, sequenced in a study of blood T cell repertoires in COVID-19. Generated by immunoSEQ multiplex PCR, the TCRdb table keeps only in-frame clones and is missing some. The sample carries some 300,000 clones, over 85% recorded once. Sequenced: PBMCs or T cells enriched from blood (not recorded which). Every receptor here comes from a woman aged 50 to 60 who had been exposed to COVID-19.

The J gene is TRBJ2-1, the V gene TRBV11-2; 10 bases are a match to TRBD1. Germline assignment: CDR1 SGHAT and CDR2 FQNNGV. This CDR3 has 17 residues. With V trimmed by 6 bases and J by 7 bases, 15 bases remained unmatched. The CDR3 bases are TGTGCCAGCAGGGGAGGAGGCGGGACAGGGGTAGGAAATGAGCAGTTCTTC. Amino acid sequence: CASRGGGGTGVGNEQFF.

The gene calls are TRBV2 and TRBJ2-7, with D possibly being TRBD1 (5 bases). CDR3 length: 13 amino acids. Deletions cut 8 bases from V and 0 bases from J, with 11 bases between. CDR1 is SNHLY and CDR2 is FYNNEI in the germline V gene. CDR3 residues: CASLQASSYEQYF. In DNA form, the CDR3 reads TGTGCCAGCCTACAGGCGAGCTCCTACGAGCAGTACTTC.

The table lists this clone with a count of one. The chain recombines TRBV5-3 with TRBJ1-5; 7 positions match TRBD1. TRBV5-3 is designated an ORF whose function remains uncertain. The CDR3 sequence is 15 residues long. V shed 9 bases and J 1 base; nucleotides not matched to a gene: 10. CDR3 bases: TGTGCCAAGCATTGGGACAGAGAAAGCAATCAGCCCCAGCATTTT. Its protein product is CAKHWDRESNQPQHF.

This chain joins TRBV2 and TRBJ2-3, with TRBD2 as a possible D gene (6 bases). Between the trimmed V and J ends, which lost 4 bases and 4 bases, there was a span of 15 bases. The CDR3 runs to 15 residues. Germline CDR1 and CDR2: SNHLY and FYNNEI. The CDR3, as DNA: TGTGCCAGCAGTGGGGGGGAATCGGGCGCAGATACGCAGTATTTT. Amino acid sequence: CASSGGESGADTQYF.

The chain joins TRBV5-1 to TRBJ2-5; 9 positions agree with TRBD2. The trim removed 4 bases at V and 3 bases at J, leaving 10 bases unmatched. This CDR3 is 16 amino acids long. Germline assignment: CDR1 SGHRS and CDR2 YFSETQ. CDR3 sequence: CASSPLLASGEETQYF. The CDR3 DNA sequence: TGCGCCAGCAGCCCCTTGTTGGCTAGCGGGGAAGAGACCCAGTACTTC. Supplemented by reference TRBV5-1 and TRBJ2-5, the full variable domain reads KAGVTQTPRYLIKTRGQQVTLSCSPISGHRSVSWYQQTPGQGLQFLFEYFSETQRNKGNFPGRFSGRQFSNSRSEMNVSTLELGDSALYLCASSPLLASGEETQYFGPGTRLLVL.

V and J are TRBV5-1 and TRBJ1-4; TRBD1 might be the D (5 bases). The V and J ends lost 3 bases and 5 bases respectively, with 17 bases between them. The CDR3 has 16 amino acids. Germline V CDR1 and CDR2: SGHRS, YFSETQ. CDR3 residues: CASSWGLGEVNEKLFF. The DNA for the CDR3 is TGCGCCAGCAGCTGGGGCCTCGGTGAAGTAAATGAAAAACTGTTTTTT.

For the CDR3, the DNA is TGTGCCAGTAGTAGAGAGCTACAGAGTAGCAATCAGCCCCAGCATTTT. Protein: CASSRELQSSNQPQHF. The gene calls are TRBV19 and TRBJ1-5; D not certain. Trimming took off 4 bases at V and 0 bases at J, with 13 bases between the two ends. This CDR3 is built from 16 residues. The V gene's germline CDR1 is LNHDA and CDR2 SQIVND (reference sequence). The full variable domain, with the rest looked up from reference TRBV19 and TRBJ1-5, is DGGITQSPKYLFRKEGQNVTLSCEQNLNHDAMYWYRQDPGQGLRLIYYSQIVNDFQKGDIAEGYSVSREKKESFPLTVTSAQKNPTAFYLCASSRELQSSNQPQHFGDGTRLSIL.

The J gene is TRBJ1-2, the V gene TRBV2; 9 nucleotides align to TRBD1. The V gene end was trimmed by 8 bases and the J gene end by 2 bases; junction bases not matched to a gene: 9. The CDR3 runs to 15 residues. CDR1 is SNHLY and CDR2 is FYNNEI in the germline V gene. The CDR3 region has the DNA TGTGCCAGCCCCCTCTCGGGACAGGGAAACTATGGCTACACCTTC. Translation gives CASPLSGQGNYGYTF.

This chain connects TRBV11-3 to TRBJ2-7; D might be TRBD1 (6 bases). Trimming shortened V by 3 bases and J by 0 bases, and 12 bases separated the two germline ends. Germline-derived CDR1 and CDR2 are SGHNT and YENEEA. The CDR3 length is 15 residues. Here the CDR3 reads CASSFKTGSSYEQYF. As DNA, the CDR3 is TGTGCCAGCAGCTTTAAAACAGGGAGCTCCTACGAGCAGTACTTC.

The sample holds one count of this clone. The CDR3 spells CASSLPGLQETQYF. The CDR3 DNA sequence: TGTGCCAGTAGTCTCCCGGGACTACAAGAGACCCAGTACTTC. This rearrangement joins TRBV19 to TRBJ2-5, with 7 nucleotides matching TRBD2. The germline CDR1 and CDR2 sequences are LNHDA and SQIVND (reference sequence). The CDR3 length is 14 residues. With 5 bases clipped from V and 2 bases from J, the junction kept 5 bases outside the gene matches.

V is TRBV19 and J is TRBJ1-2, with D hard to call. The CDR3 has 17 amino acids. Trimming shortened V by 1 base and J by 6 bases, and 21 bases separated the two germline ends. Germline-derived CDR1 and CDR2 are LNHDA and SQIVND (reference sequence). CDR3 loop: CASSIGPWAVTANGYTF. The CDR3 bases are TGTGCCAGTAGTATAGGGCCCTGGGCAGTGACCGCGAATGGCTACACCTTC.

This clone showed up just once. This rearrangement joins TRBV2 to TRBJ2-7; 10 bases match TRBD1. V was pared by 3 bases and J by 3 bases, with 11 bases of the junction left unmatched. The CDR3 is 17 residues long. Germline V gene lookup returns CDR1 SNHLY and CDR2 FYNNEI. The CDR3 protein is CASSERGQGSRSYEQYF. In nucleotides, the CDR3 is TGTGCCAGCAGTGAGAGGGGACAGGGGTCCAGAAGCTACGAGCAGTACTTC.

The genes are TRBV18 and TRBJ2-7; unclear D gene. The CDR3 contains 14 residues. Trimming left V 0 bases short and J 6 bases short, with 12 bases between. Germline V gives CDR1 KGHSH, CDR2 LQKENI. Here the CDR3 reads CASSPPLRPGEQYF. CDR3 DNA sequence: TGTGCCAGCTCACCACCCCTCAGGCCCGGCGAGCAGTACTTC. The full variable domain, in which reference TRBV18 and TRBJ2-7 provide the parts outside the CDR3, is NAGVMQNPRHLVRRRGQEARLRCSPMKGHSHVYWYRQLPEEGLKFMVYLQKENIIDESGMPKERFSAEFPKEGPSILRIQQVVRGDSAAYFCASSPPLRPGEQYFGPGTRLTVT.

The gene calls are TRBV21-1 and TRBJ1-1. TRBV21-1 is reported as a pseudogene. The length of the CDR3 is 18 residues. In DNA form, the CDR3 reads TGTGCCAGGGGAGCAGGAGCCTTACCTTTGGATGAGCGCACTGAAGCTTTCTTT. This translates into CARGAGALPLDERTEAFF.

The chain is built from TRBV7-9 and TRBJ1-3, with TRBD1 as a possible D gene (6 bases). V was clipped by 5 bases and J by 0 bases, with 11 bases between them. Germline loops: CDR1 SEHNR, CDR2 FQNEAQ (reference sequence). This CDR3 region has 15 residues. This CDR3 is CASSTTGYSGNTIYF. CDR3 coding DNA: TGTGCCAGCAGCACGACAGGTTACTCTGGAAACACCATATATTTT.

DNA of the CDR3: TGTGCCAGTAGTATGGGGCTGGGACAGTACAATGAGCAGTTCTTC. It translates to CASSMGLGQYNEQFF. The chain links TRBV19 to TRBJ2-1; 7 nucleotides match TRBD1. From germline, CDR1 is LNHDA and CDR2 SQIVND (reference sequence). Losses at the gene ends were 3 bases for V and 4 bases for J; bases not matched to a gene: 6. This CDR3 is built from 15 residues.

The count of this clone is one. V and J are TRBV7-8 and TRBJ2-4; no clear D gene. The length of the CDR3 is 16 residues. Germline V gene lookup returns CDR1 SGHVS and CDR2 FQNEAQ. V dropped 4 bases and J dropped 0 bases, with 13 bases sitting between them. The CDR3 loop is CASSSWPFEAKNIQYF. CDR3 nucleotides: TGTGCCAGCAGCTCCTGGCCGTTTGAAGCCAAAAACATTCAGTACTTC.

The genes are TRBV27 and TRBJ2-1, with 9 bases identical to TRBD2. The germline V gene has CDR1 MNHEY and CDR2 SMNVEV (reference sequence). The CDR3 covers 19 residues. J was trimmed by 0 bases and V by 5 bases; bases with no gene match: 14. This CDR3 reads CASSPPPAGGPSSYNEQFF. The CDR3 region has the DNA TGTGCCAGCAGTCCGCCCCCAGCGGGGGGCCCGAGCTCCTACAATGAGCAGTTCTTC.

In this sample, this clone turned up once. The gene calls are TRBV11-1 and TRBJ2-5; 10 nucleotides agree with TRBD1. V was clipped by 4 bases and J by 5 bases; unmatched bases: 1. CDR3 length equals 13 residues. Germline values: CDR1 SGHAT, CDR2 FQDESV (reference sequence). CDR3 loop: CASSSDRGETQYF. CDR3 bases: TGTGCCAGCAGCTCGGACAGGGGGGAGACCCAGTACTTC.

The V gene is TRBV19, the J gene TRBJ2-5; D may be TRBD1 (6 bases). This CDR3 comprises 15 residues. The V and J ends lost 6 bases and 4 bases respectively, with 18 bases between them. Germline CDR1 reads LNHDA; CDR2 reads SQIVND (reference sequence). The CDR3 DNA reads TGTGCCAGTAGCGATTTGGGTGCGACAGGAGAGACCCAGTACTTC. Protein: CASSDLGATGETQYF.

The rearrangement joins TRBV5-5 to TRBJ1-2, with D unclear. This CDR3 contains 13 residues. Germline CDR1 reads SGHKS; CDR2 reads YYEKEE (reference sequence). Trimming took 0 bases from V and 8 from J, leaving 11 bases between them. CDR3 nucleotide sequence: TGTGCCAGCAGCTTGGTGCCGGGTCAGGGCTACACCTTC. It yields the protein CASSLVPGQGYTF.

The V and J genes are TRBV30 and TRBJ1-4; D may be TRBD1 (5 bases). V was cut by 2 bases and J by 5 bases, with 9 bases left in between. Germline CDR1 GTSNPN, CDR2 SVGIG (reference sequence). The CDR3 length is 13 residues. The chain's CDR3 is CAWSRGANEKLFF. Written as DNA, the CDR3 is TGTGCCTGGAGTAGGGGCGCGAATGAAAAACTGTTTTTT.

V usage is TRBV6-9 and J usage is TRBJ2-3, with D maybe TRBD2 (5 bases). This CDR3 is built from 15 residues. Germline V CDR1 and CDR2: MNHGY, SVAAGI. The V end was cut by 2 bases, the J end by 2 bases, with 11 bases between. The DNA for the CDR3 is TGTGCCAGCAGTTATAGAGGGCCGTACACAGATACGCAGTATTTT. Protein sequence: CASSYRGPYTDTQYF.

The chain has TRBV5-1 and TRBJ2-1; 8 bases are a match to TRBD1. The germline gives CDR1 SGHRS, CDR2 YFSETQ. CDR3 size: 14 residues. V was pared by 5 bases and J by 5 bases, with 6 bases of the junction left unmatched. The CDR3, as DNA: TGCGCCAGCAGTTCTGGACAGGGACACAATGAGCAGTTCTTC. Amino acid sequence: CASSSGQGHNEQFF.

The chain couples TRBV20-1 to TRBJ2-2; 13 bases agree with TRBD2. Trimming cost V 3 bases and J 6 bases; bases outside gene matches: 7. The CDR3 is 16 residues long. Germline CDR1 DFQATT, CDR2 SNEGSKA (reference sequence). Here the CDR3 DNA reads TGCAGTGCTAGTGGACTAGCGGGGGTAGGGTCCGGGGAGCTGTTTTTT. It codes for CSASGLAGVGSGELFF.

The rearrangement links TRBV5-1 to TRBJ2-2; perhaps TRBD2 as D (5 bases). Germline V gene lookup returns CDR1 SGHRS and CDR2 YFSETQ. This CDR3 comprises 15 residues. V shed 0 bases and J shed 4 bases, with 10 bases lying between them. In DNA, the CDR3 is TGCGCCAGCAGCTTGGGGACCGCGGGCACCGGGGAGCTGTTTTTT. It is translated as CASSLGTAGTGELFF.